These 9 T cell receptor beta chains originate from one sample sequenced in a study of molecular identifiers for immune sequencing clone quantification. TCRdb used MiXCR to reprocess the PCR reads, holding one entry per CDR3 protein. This sample yields a few hundred thousand distinct CDR3 sequences, of which about 25% are seen a single time; 0.76% belongs to the top ten. The sequenced material came from naive CD8+ T cells from blood, with Jurkat cell RNA spiked in. Subset indicated: FACS-sorted CD8+CD4-CCR7+CD45RA+ naive T cells. The receptors were gathered from a human donor in good health. Some libraries in this study had Jurkat cell RNA spiked in.

This clonotype was counted at least ten times. J is TRBJ2-7 and V is TRBV19; 7 bases fit TRBD1. In germline, CDR1 is LNHDA, CDR2 SQIVND (reference sequence). V shed 5 bases, J shed 3 bases, and the junction held 4 bases outside the gene matches. This CDR3 has 13 residues. The CDR3 DNA reads TGTGCCAGTAGTCCGGGACAGCTCTACGAGCAGTACTTC. Translating gives CASSPGQLYEQYF.

This clonotype was picked up a small number of times. The chain couples TRBV7-6 to TRBJ2-7; 14 bases line up with TRBD2. CDR1 is SGHVS and CDR2 is FNYEAQ in the germline V gene. The J segment lost 6 bases and the V segment lost 5 bases, leaving 6 bases of the junction unmatched. The CDR3 is 15 amino acids. The CDR3 loop is CASSTGLAGGAEQYF. In nucleotides, the CDR3 is TGTGCCAGCAGCACAGGACTAGCGGGGGGTGCCGAGCAGTACTTC.

In its sample, this clonotype was seen a few times. V and J are TRBV3-1 and TRBJ2-2; 11 nucleotides align to TRBD2. The CDR3 loop spans 17 amino acids. Unmatched junction bases numbered 4, after V lost 4 bases and J lost 0 bases. Per the germline V gene, CDR1 is LGHDT and CDR2 is YNNKEL (reference sequence). This CDR3 is CASSPGLAAPNTGELFF. CDR3 DNA sequence: TGTGCCAGCAGCCCGGGACTAGCGGCCCCGAACACCGGGGAGCTGTTTTTT.

This clonotype has a handful of counts. The chain uses TRBV4-3 and TRBJ2-3; 7 nucleotides line up with TRBD2. This CDR3 has 14 amino acids. The ends lost 0 bases at V and 6 bases at J; junction bases unmatched: 3. Germline CDR1 is LGHNA and CDR2 is YSLEER. CDR3 protein: CASSQDWEGDTQYF. The CDR3 DNA is TGCGCCAGCAGCCAAGATTGGGAGGGGGATACGCAGTATTTT.

This clonotype has only a few counts. This chain joins TRBV19 and TRBJ2-7; D unresolved. CDR1 and CDR2 from the germline V gene are LNHDA and SQIVND (reference sequence). With 3 bases removed from V and 7 bases from J, the gap between germline ends came to 7 bases. The CDR3 runs 11 residues. Here the CDR3 DNA reads TGTGCCAGTAGTATGCTCGGGGAGCAGTACTTC. Its protein is CASSMLGEQYF.

In its sample, this clonotype was seen a few times. The V call is TRBV27, the J call TRBJ1-1, with 9 bases that match TRBD1. V shed 6 bases and J 6 bases; nucleotides not matched to a gene: 2. The CDR3 covers 12 residues. Germline CDR1 MNHEY, CDR2 SMNVEV (reference sequence). CDR3 sequence reads: CASRQGAAEAFF. The CDR3 DNA follows: TGTGCCAGCAGACAGGGGGCGGCTGAAGCTTTCTTT.

Of note for this clonotype: A far larger clone differs by one base, so this is likely a read error. The chain has TRBV7-9 and TRBJ2-7; D unclear. Per germline, CDR1 SEHNR and CDR2 FQNEAQ (reference sequence). The CDR3 covers 12 residues. The CDR3 region has the DNA TGTGCCGGCAGCTTACGAAGTTACGAGCAGTACTTC. This translates into CAGSLRSYEQYF.

The chain carries TRBV9 and TRBJ2-3; the D gene is possibly TRBD2 (6 bases). CDR1 SGDLS and CDR2 YYNGEE come from the germline V gene. The CDR3 totals 16 residues. V was cut by 3 bases and J by 0 bases, with 14 bases left in between. The CDR3 DNA sequence: TGTGCCAGCAGCGGTGGAGGGCTTACGAGCACAGATACGCAGTATTTT. It encodes CASSGGGLTSTDTQYF.

J is TRBJ2-7 and V is TRBV30, with TRBD2 matching over 11 bases. J was trimmed by 6 bases and V by 2 bases; bases with no gene match: 9. CDR1 is GTSNPN, CDR2 SVGIG, per germline (reference sequence). The CDR3 extends over 15 amino acids. CDR3 region: CAWSPGTSGPFEQYF. The CDR3 bases are TGTGCCTGGAGTCCCGGGACTAGCGGTCCGTTCGAGCAGTACTTC.